The present TCR beta chain was sequenced within a study of Graves' ophthalmopathy and Graves' hyperthyroidism. CDR1 and CDR2 from the germline V gene are SNHLY and FYNNEI. The CDR3 covers 13 residues. V was clipped by 4 bases and J by 2 bases, with 8 bases between them. CDR3 regions of TCR beta were amplified from RNA transcripts. Investigators did first-round RT-PCR with HTBI primers, then second-round multiplex PCR. A single record per CDR3 protein comes from TCRdb applying MiXCR to the multiplex PCR reads. Among 40,000 or so distinct CDR3 sequences, over 40% were seen once, and the ten largest hold roughly 18%.

The chain carries TRBV2 and TRBJ2-5, with D hard to call. The source of this sequence is an adult man with Graves' ophthalmopathy. Sequencing was done on a sample of peripheral blood. CDR3 in DNA: TGTGCCAGCAGTGTAGGAACACAAGAGACCCAGTACTTC. It translates to CASSVGTQETQYF.